Below, 17 T cell receptor beta chains from the same sample are listed, as sequenced in a study of CD8+ T cells in alopecia areata. cDNA reverse transcribed from extracted RNA served as the sequencing template. The protocol was immunoSEQ multiplex PCR, while the TCRdb copy is restricted to in-frame clones and leaves out a portion. The sample records over 200,000 clones, 50% to 60% being singletons. Sequenced here: CD4+ T cells sorted from blood, sampled at week 0. All receptors derive from a human donor with alopecia areata.

This sequence joins TRBV6-5 and TRBJ1-1; TRBD1 matches at 12 bases. This CDR3 has 15 residues. V shed 6 bases and J 5 bases; nucleotides not matched to a gene: 7. The germline V gene encodes CDR1 MNHEY and CDR2 SVGAGI. The CDR3 region has the DNA TGTGCCAGCAGAAACCGGGACAGGGGGCGGACTGAAGCTTTCTTT. This encodes CASRNRDRGRTEAFF.

The sample holds a few counts of this clone. The chain links TRBV7-8 to TRBJ2-3, with D perhaps TRBD1 or TRBD2 (5 bases each). The CDR3 totals 16 residues. With 5 bases removed from V and 7 bases from J, the gap between germline ends came to 22 bases. CDR1 SGHVS and CDR2 FQNEAQ come from the germline V gene. The DNA of the CDR3 is TGTGCCAGCAGCCCCAAGGTTGGGGGTTCCTTGAATACGCAGTATTTT. Translating gives CASSPKVGGSLNTQYF.

The rearrangement joins TRBV4-1 to TRBJ2-1; D unresolved. Trimming cost V 1 base and J 9 bases, with 13 bases left between them. In germline, CDR1 is MGHRA, CDR2 YSYEKL. The CDR3 extends over 14 amino acids. The CDR3 nucleotides read TGCGCCAGCAGCCAAGCCCCCGCCACGAGTGAGCAGTTCTTC. It codes for CASSQAPATSEQFF.

The rearrangement uses TRBV30 and TRBJ2-2; either TRBD1 or TRBD2 may supply D (5 bases each). The germline V gene encodes CDR1 GTSNPN and CDR2 SVGIG (reference sequence). The ends were cut back, 5 bases at V and 0 bases at J, with 10 bases in the middle. CDR3 length: 14 residues. The CDR3 DNA sequence: TGTGCCTGGCCGGGGCTCTCGAACACCGGGGAGCTGTTTTTT. Its translation: CAWPGLSNTGELFF.

This clone appeared many times. Other nucleotide sequences in the sample specify the same CDR3. The chain has TRBV19 and TRBJ2-3; 8 bases fit TRBD1. Germline CDR1 and CDR2: LNHDA and SQIVND (reference sequence). CDR3 length equals 13 residues. After removal of 8 bases from V and 1 base from J, the junction contained 2 bases not matched to a gene. For the CDR3, the DNA is TGTGCCAGTGGACAGGGTGGCACAGATACGCAGTATTTT. It is translated as CASGQGGTDTQYF. Full variable domain (outside the CDR3, taken from reference TRBV19 and TRBJ2-3): DGGITQSPKYLFRKEGQNVTLSCEQNLNHDAMYWYRQDPGQGLRLIYYSQIVNDFQKGDIAEGYSVSREKKESFPLTVTSAQKNPTAFYLCASGQGGTDTQYFGPGTRLTVL.

The chain is built from TRBV11-2 and TRBJ1-1, with D maybe TRBD1 (5 bases). Germline loops: CDR1 SGHAT, CDR2 FQNNGV. Trimming stripped 6 bases from V and 0 bases from J, with 11 bases between. The CDR3 runs 14 residues. The CDR3 DNA reads as TGTGCCAGCAGTCCCGACAGCATGAACACTGAAGCTTTCTTT. This encodes CASSPDSMNTEAFF. The entire variable domain, with the rest obtained from reference TRBV11-2 and TRBJ1-1, is as follows: EAGVAQSPRYKIIEKRQSVAFWCNPISGHATLYWYQQILGQGPKLLIQFQNNGVVDDSQLPKDRFSAERLKGVDSTLKIQPAKLEDSAVYLCASSPDSMNTEAFFGQGTRLTVV.

The rearrangement joins TRBV14 to TRBJ2-1, with 11 bases that match TRBD2. V dropped 1 base and J dropped 4; count of bases not matched to a gene: 9. CDR1 is SGHDN and CDR2 is FVKESK in the germline V gene. The CDR3 spans 18 residues. This chain's CDR3 is CASSQVRRRLAGYNEQFF. In DNA, the CDR3 is TGTGCCAGCAGCCAAGTTCGCCGAAGACTAGCGGGGTACAATGAGCAGTTCTTC.

This clone was detected once. The sample carries other DNA sequences with the same CDR3. The CDR3 DNA reads as TGCAGCGTTGAAGGCCTCACAGATACGCAGTATTTT. Its protein is CSVEGLTDTQYF. The J gene is TRBJ2-3, the V gene TRBV29-1; D is uncertain. Germline CDR1 SQVTM, CDR2 ANQGSEA. V dropped 1 base and J dropped 2 bases, with 4 bases sitting between them. The CDR3 covers 12 residues.

This clone occurred a few times. This chain uses TRBV9 with TRBJ1-1, with 7 bases matching TRBD1. Unmatched junction bases numbered 4, after V lost 2 bases and J lost 6 bases. CDR3 length: 13 amino acids. Germline V gene sequence: CDR1 SGDLS, CDR2 YYNGEE. For the CDR3, the DNA is TGTGCCAGCAGCGTCCCAGGGGGATCTGAAGCTTTCTTT. Translating gives CASSVPGGSEAFF. Based on the CDR3 plus reference TRBV9 and TRBJ1-1, the full variable domain is DSGVTQTPKHLITATGQRVTLRCSPRSGDLSVYWYQQSLDQGLQFLIQYYNGEERAKGNILERFSAQQFPDLHSELNLSSLELGDSALYFCASSVPGGSEAFFGQGTRLTVV.

This clone was detected a few times. This sequence joins TRBV29-1 and TRBJ1-1; no clear D gene. The V end lost 4 bases, the J end lost 1 base, and 10 bases lay between the germline ends. CDR1 SQVTM and CDR2 ANQGSEA come from the germline V gene. The CDR3 extends over 13 amino acids. The CDR3 region has the DNA TGCAGCGTTGTAAGCGGATGGAACACTGAAGCTTTCTTT. Protein: CSVVSGWNTEAFF.

The gene calls are TRBV27 and TRBJ2-7, with D tentatively TRBD1 (6 bases). The CDR3 has 13 residues. V dropped 8 bases and J dropped 2 bases, with 13 bases sitting between them. Germline values: CDR1 MNHEY, CDR2 SMNVEV (reference sequence). The CDR3 loop is CASRSTGTYEQYF. CDR3 sequence (DNA): TGTGCCAGCCGCTCGACAGGAACCTACGAGCAGTACTTC.

This clone has only a few counts. The gene calls are TRBV28 and TRBJ1-1; tentatively, D is TRBD1 (5 bases). The CDR3 loop spans 13 amino acids. Trimming left V 5 bases short and J 11 bases short, with 18 bases between. Germline CDR1 MDHEN, CDR2 SYDVKM. The CDR3 sequence is CASSRTPGPGAFF. The CDR3 DNA is TGTGCCAGCAGTCGAACCCCGGGACCTGGGGCTTTCTTT. Based on the CDR3 plus reference TRBV28 and TRBJ1-1, the full variable domain is DVKVTQSSRYLVKRTGEKVFLECVQDMDHENMFWYRQDPGLGLRLIYFSYDVKMKEKGDIPEGYSVSREKKERFSLILESASTNQTSMYLCASSRTPGPGAFFGQGTRLTVV.

CDR3 amino acids: CASFRDTYEQYF. In DNA, the CDR3 is TGTGCCAGCTTTCGGGATACCTACGAGCAGTACTTC. The chain uses TRBV2 and TRBJ2-7; D is perhaps TRBD2 (5 bases). Germline assignment: CDR1 SNHLY and CDR2 FYNNEI. The germline V and J ends were trimmed by 8 bases and 2 bases, with 10 bases remaining between them. This CDR3 is built from 12 residues.

The CDR3 is CSVGCNGGMNTEAFF. DNA for the CDR3: TGCAGCGTGGGGTGCAATGGAGGAATGAACACTGAAGCTTTCTTT. The chain recombines TRBV29-1 with TRBJ1-1; D not resolved. The V gene lost 6 bases and the J gene lost 0 bases, with 17 bases spanning the gap. CDR1 is SQVTM, CDR2 ANQGSEA, per germline. The CDR3 length is 15 residues.

Written as DNA, the CDR3 is TGTGCCAGCAGCTTAAGGGGCCGGGGCCACGAGCAGTACTTC. Amino acids: CASSLRGRGHEQYF. The chain recombines TRBV11-1 with TRBJ2-7; D may be TRBD1 or TRBD2 (5 bases each). The CDR3 covers 14 residues. CDR1 and CDR2 (germline): SGHAT, FQDESV (reference sequence). The ends were cut back, 2 bases at V and 5 bases at J, with 13 bases in the middle.

This sequence joins TRBV30 and TRBJ1-5; a weak D match, TRBD1 (5 bases). V was clipped by 0 bases and J by 6 bases, with 9 bases between them. The CDR3 is 13 amino acids. Germline loops: CDR1 GTSNPN, CDR2 SVGIG (reference sequence). The CDR3 protein is CAWSVREAQPQHF. The DNA for the CDR3 is TGTGCCTGGAGTGTCAGGGAAGCTCAGCCCCAGCATTTT. Full variable domain (remainder filled in from reference TRBV30 and TRBJ1-5): SQTIHQWPATLVQPVGSPLSLECTVEGTSNPNLYWYRQAAGRGLQLLFYSVGIGQISSEVPQNLSASRPQDRQFILSSKKLLLSDSGFYLCAWSVREAQPQHFGDGTRLSIL.

The CDR3 DNA reads TGTGCCAGCAGTTTAAATTTCGCGGGAAAGACCGGGGAGCTGTTTTTT. Protein product: CASSLNFAGKTGELFF. This chain joins TRBV27 and TRBJ2-2; a possible D gene is TRBD2 (6 bases). With 2 bases removed from V and 5 bases from J, the gap between germline ends came to 15 bases. The CDR3 runs to 16 residues. From germline, CDR1 is MNHEY and CDR2 SMNVEV (reference sequence).